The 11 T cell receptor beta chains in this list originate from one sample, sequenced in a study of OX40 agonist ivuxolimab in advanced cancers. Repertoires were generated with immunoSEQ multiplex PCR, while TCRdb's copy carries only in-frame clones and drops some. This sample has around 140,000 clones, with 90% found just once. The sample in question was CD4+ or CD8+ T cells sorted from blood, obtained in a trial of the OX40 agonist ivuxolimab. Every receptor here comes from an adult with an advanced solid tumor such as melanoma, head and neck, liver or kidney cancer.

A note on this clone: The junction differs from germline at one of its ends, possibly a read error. CDR3 sequence reads: CASRGDLRDDF. The CDR3 DNA reads TGTGCCAGCAGGGGGGACCTCCGGGACGACTTC. V is TRBV2 and J is TRBJ2-5; D is tentatively TRBD1 or TRBD2 (5 bases each). Looked up from germline, CDR1 is SNHLY and CDR2 is FYNNEI. This CDR3 is built from 11 residues.

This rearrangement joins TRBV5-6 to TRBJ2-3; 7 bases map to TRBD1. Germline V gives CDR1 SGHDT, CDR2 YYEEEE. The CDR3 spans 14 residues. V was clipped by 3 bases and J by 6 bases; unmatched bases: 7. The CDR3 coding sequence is TGTGCCAGCAGCTGGAGGACAGGCAGGGATACGCAGTATTTT. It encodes CASSWRTGRDTQYF.

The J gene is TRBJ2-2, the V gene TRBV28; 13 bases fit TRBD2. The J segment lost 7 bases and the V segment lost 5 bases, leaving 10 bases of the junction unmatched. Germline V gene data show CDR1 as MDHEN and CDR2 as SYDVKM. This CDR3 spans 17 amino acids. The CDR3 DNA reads TGTGCCAGCAGTATACTAGCGGGAGGGCCATGGGACGGGGAGCTGTTTTTT. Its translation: CASSILAGGPWDGELFF.

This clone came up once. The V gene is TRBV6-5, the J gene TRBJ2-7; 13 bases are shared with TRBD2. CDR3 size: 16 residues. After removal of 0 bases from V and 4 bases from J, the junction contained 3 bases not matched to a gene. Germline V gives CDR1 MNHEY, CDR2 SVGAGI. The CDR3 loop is CASSYSRTSGSYEQYF. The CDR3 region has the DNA TGTGCCAGCAGTTACTCGAGGACTAGCGGGAGTTACGAGCAGTACTTC.

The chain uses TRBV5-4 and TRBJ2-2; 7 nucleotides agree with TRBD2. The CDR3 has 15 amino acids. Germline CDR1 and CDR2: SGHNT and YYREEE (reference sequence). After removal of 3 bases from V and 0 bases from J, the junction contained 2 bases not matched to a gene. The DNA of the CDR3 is TGTGCCAGCAGCTCTAGCGGCGCGAACACCGGGGAGCTGTTTTTT. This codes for CASSSSGANTGELFF.

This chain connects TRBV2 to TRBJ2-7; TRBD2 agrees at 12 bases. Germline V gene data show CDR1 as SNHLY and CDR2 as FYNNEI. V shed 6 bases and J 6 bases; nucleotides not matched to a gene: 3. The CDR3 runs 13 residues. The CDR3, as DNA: TGTGCCAGCAGACTAGCGGGAGGAGGCGAGCAGTACTTC. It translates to CASRLAGGGEQYF.

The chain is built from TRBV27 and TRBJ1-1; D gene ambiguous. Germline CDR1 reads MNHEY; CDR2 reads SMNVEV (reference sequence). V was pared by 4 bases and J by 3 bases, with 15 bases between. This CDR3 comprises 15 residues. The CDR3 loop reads CASSSLGLLDTEAFF. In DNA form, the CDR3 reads TGTGCCAGCAGTTCATTAGGGTTATTAGACACTGAAGCTTTCTTT.

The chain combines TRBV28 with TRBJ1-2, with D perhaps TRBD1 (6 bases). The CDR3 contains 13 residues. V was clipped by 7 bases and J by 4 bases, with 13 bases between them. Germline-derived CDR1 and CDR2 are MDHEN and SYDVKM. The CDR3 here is CASNGQKSYGYTF. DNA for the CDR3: TGTGCCAGCAACGGACAGAAGTCCTATGGCTACACCTTC.

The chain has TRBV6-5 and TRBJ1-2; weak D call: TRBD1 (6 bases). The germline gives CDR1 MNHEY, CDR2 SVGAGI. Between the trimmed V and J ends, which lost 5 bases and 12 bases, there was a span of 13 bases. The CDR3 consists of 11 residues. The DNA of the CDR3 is TGTGCCAGCAGTCAAGGGGGTAGGGACACCTTC. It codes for CASSQGGRDTF.

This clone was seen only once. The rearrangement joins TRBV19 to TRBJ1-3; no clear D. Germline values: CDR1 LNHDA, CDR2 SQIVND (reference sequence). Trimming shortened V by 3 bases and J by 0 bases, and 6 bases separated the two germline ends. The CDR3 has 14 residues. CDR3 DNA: TGTGCCAGTAGTATGATGGGCTCTGGAAACACCATATATTTT. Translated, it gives CASSMMGSGNTIYF.

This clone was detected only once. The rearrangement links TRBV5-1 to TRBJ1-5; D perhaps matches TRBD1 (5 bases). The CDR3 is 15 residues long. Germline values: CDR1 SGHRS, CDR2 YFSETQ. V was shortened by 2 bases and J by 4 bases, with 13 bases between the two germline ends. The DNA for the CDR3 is TGCGCCAGCAGCTTAGGGGAACAGAAAAATCAGCCCCAGCATTTT. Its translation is CASSLGEQKNQPQHF. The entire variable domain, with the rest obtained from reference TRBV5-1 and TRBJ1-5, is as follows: KAGVTQTPRYLIKTRGQQVTLSCSPISGHRSVSWYQQTPGQGLQFLFEYFSETQRNKGNFPGRFSGRQFSNSRSEMNVSTLELGDSALYLCASSLGEQKNQPQHFGDGTRLSIL.